In this sample, the clone carrying this T cell receptor beta chain turned up a few times. Antigen specificity is unknown. This entry is derived from a study of T cells after yellow fever vaccination. Study context: When fractions had low cell numbers, they were prepared with SMART-Seq v4 Ultra Low Input.

Notes on the study in general: Reappearing after the booster were most of the clones from primary vaccination (almost 97% CD4, 85% to 90% CD8). Though weaker, the secondary response peaked faster, on day 5 versus 15. FACS-sorted repertoires could contain abundant clonotypes contaminating from the bulk population.

Germline CDR1 reads MDHEN; CDR2 reads SYDVKM. Trimming took 5 bases from V and 5 from J; bases not matched to a gene: 5. The CDR3 is made up of 15 amino acids. TCRdb re-derived calls from the 5' RACE reads in MiXCR, one entry per CDR3 protein. The sample holds a few hundred thousand distinct CDR3 sequences; roughly 17% are singletons and the top ten take 15% to 20%. The V call is TRBV28, the J call TRBJ2-1; 11 bases are a match to TRBD1. Source: PBMCs, taken 5 to 6 days after the first yellow fever vaccination. This TCR came from a man aged 18 to 29 who received the YFV17D yellow fever vaccine. CDR3 loop: CASSTPGQGDNEQFF. DNA for the CDR3: TGTGCCAGCAGTACCCCGGGACAGGGGGACAATGAGCAGTTCTTC.